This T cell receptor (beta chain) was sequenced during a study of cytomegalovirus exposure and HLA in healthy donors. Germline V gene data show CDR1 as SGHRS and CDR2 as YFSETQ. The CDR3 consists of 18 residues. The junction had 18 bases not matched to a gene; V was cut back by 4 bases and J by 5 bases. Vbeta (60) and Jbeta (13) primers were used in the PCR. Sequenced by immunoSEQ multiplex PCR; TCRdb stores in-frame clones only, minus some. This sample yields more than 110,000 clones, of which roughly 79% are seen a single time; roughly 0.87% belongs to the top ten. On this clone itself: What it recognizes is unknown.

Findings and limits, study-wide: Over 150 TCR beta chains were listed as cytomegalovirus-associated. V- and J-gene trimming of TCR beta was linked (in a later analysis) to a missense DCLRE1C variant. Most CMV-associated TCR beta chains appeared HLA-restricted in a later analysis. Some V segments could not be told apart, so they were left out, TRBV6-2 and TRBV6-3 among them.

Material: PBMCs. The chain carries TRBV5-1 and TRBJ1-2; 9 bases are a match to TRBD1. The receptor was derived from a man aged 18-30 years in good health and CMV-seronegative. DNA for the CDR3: TGCGCCAGCAGCCAACGCCCTGTGGGACAGGGATCGACATATGGCTACACCTTC. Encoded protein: CASSQRPVGQGSTYGYTF.